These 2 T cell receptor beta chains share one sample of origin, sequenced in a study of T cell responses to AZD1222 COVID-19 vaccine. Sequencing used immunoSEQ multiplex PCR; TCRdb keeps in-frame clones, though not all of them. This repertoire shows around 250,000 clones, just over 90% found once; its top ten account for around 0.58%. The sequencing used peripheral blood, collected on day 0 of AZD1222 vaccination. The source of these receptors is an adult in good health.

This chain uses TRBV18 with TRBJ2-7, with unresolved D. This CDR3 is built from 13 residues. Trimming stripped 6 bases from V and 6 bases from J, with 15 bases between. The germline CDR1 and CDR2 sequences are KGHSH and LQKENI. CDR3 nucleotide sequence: TGTGCCAGCTCCCAAGAGCCAGGTGGCGAGCAGTACTTC. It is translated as CASSQEPGGEQYF.

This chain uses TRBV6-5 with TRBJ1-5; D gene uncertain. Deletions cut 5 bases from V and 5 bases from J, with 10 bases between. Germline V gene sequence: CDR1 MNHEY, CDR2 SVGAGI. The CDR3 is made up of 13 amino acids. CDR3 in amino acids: CASSKVIDQPQHF. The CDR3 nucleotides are TGTGCCAGCAGTAAGGTGATAGATCAGCCCCAGCATTTT.